The next 16 T cell receptor beta chains were all read from a single sample in a study of cytomegalovirus exposure and HLA in healthy donors. Researchers ran the PCR with 60 Vbeta and 13 Jbeta primers. Clones were read by immunoSEQ multiplex PCR, and TCRdb kept only the in-frame ones, dropping some. Here the sample spans about 160,000 clones, 80% being singletons. Sample: PBMCs. The source of these receptors is a man aged 25 to 40 in good health and CMV-seronegative.

The V gene is TRBV7-8, the J gene TRBJ2-7; 10 nucleotides line up with TRBD2. CDR1 and CDR2 from the germline V gene are SGHVS and FQNEAQ. This CDR3 region has 16 residues. V shed 4 bases, J shed 3 bases, and the junction held 9 bases outside the gene matches. This CDR3 reads CASSSLLRTSGYEQYF. In DNA form, the CDR3 reads TGTGCCAGCAGCTCCCTACTCCGGACTAGCGGCTACGAGCAGTACTTC.

J is TRBJ2-2 and V is TRBV10-1, with D uncertain. The CDR3 loop spans 13 amino acids. The germline V gene encodes CDR1 WNHNN and CDR2 SYGVQD (reference sequence). Trimming pared 2 bases from V and 1 base from J, leaving 2 bases between. The DNA for the CDR3 is TGCGCCAGCAGTGAGCGGAACACCGGGGAGCTGTTTTTT. As protein: CASSERNTGELFF.

The V call is TRBV4-3, the J call TRBJ2-2; TRBD2 might be the D (5 bases). CDR1 and CDR2 (germline): LGHNA, YSLEER. The CDR3 contains 17 residues. The V end lost 4 bases, the J end lost 1 base, and 16 bases lay between the germline ends. The CDR3 DNA is TGCGCCAGCAGCCTCGCCCAGAGGGCGGAGAACACCGGGGAGCTGTTTTTT. This sequence encodes CASSLAQRAENTGELFF.

The chain uses TRBV30 and TRBJ2-7, with TRBD1 as a possible D gene (6 bases). This CDR3 spans 11 amino acids. V gave up 4 bases and J gave up 3 bases, with 7 bases separating them. In germline, CDR1 is GTSNPN, CDR2 SVGIG (reference sequence). This CDR3 reads CAWKGDYEQYF. In DNA, the CDR3 is TGTGCCTGGAAGGGGGACTACGAGCAGTACTTC.

This chain uses TRBV30 with TRBJ1-1, with D tentatively TRBD1 (5 bases). The germline V gene encodes CDR1 GTSNPN and CDR2 SVGIG (reference sequence). Trimming took 8 bases from V and 5 from J, leaving 12 bases between them. This CDR3 has 11 amino acids. CDR3 in DNA: TGTGCCGGGGGGGAGGAAACTGAAGCTTTCTTT. Protein sequence: CAGGEETEAFF.

The chain employs TRBV4-2 and TRBJ2-6; 9 bases line up with TRBD1. V dropped 4 bases and J dropped 6; count of bases not matched to a gene: 22. The CDR3 is made up of 21 amino acids. Germline CDR1 reads LGHNA; CDR2 reads YNFKEQ. CDR3 nucleotides: TGTGCCAGCAGCCCTCTCTATCCCTCGAAAGCCGGGACAGGGTTGGCCAACGTCCTGACTTTC. It encodes CASSPLYPSKAGTGLANVLTF.

The genes are TRBV27 and TRBJ1-1; 9 bases line up with TRBD1. CDR3 length equals 18 residues. Germline loops: CDR1 MNHEY, CDR2 SMNVEV (reference sequence). V shed 6 bases and J 0 bases; nucleotides not matched to a gene: 14. CDR3 amino acids: CASREGQGKSNMNTEAFF. The CDR3 DNA follows: TGTGCCAGCAGGGAGGGACAGGGAAAATCGAATATGAACACTGAAGCTTTCTTT.

The gene calls are TRBV11-2 and TRBJ2-7, with D perhaps matching TRBD2 (5 bases). The CDR3 is made up of 13 amino acids. Germline V CDR1 and CDR2: SGHAT, FQNNGV. Trimming removed 6 bases from V and 2 bases from J, with 11 bases in between. DNA of the CDR3: TGTGCCAGCAGAGCTGACGGGGCCTACGAGCAGTACTTC. Amino acid sequence: CASRADGAYEQYF.

This clone was picked up a small number of times. V usage is TRBV4-1 and J usage is TRBJ2-7; a weak D match, TRBD1 (5 bases). V lost 1 base and J 2 bases, leaving 9 bases between the germline ends. The CDR3 length is 14 residues. Germline values: CDR1 MGHRA, CDR2 YSYEKL. The CDR3 here is CASSQVDTTYEQYF. The CDR3 DNA is TGCGCCAGCAGCCAAGTGGACACTACCTACGAGCAGTACTTC.

CDR3 nucleotide sequence: TGTGCCAGCACGGACAACCTAGCCAAAAACATTCAGTACTTC. Encoded protein: CASTDNLAKNIQYF. This chain joins TRBV6-5 and TRBJ2-4, with D perhaps TRBD1 (5 bases). The germline gives CDR1 MNHEY, CDR2 SVGAGI. Trimming shortened V by 7 bases and J by 0 bases, and 10 bases separated the two germline ends. The CDR3 extends over 14 amino acids.

The chain joins TRBV27 to TRBJ2-7, with TRBD1 as a possible D gene (6 bases). The germline V gene encodes CDR1 MNHEY and CDR2 SMNVEV (reference sequence). With 0 bases removed from V and 1 base from J, the gap between germline ends came to 10 bases. The CDR3 is 15 residues long. Here the CDR3 reads CASSLSRGRSYEQYF. For the CDR3, the DNA is TGTGCCAGCAGTTTATCCAGGGGCCGGTCCTACGAGCAGTACTTC.

This clone has a handful of counts. The rearrangement joins TRBV10-1 to TRBJ1-5; 10 bases align to TRBD1. V was pared by 3 bases and J by 7 bases, with 12 bases of the junction left unmatched. The germline V gene encodes CDR1 WNHNN and CDR2 SYGVQD (reference sequence). The CDR3 sequence is 17 residues long. CDR3 coding DNA: TGCGCCAGCAGTGATAGGACAGGGGGATTGAATTCGCAGCCCCAGCATTTT. It codes for CASSDRTGGLNSQPQHF.

The chain couples TRBV6-1 to TRBJ1-1, with D unclear. There are 15 residues in the CDR3. The V end lost 3 bases, the J end lost 5 bases, and 16 bases lay between the germline ends. Germline V gene data show CDR1 as MNHNS and CDR2 as SASEGT. The CDR3 nucleotides are TGTGCCAGCAGTGAGTACCCGAGTCGGGTGACTGAAGCTTTCTTT. This codes for CASSEYPSRVTEAFF.

As DNA, the CDR3 is TGTGCCAGCAGTTTATCTCAAGGAGGACCTGTCTACAATGAGCAGTTCTTC. Translated: CASSLSQGGPVYNEQFF. The chain carries TRBV28 and TRBJ2-1; D is perhaps TRBD2 (5 bases). In germline, CDR1 is MDHEN, CDR2 SYDVKM. This CDR3 has 17 amino acids. Between the trimmed V and J ends, which lost 1 base and 3 bases, there was a span of 16 bases.

The chain has TRBV5-1 and TRBJ1-3; TRBD1 might be the D (5 bases). Trimming pared 0 bases from V and 2 bases from J, leaving 9 bases between. The CDR3 is 15 amino acids. Germline V lookup: CDR1 SGHRS, CDR2 YFSETQ. CDR3 nucleotides: TGCGCCAGCAGCTTGGACAGGACGACTGGAAACACCATATATTTT. This sequence encodes CASSLDRTTGNTIYF.

The gene calls are TRBV10-1 and TRBJ2-1, with TRBD2 identical over 14 bases. CDR1 WNHNN and CDR2 SYGVQD come from the germline V gene (reference sequence). CDR3 length: 17 amino acids. Trimming removed 2 bases from V and 2 bases from J; junction bases left unmatched: 2. The CDR3 DNA follows: TGCGCCAGCAGTGAGAGACTAGCGGGAGGGCCCTACAATGAGCAGTTCTTC. Its protein is CASSERLAGGPYNEQFF.